This T cell receptor beta chain was recorded in a study of T cell responses to AZD1222 COVID-19 vaccine. Generated by immunoSEQ multiplex PCR, the TCRdb table keeps only in-frame clones and is missing some. The data contain some 100,000 clones, around 87% of them singletons. Details on this clone: Its antigen is not identified.

Second-dose timings of about 4 or about 12 weeks were pooled. Whole-study results and caveats: Most donors were white British, females outnumbered males, and clonal diversity was possibly underestimated. Repertoire samples came only from after the peak T cell response.

Germline CDR1 MNHNY, CDR2 SVGAGI (reference sequence). The CDR3 consists of 14 residues. The V end was cut by 0 bases, the J end by 1 base, with 6 bases between. The chain carries TRBV6-6 and TRBJ1-1; D uncertain. The sequences come from peripheral blood, collected 28 days after the second AZD1222 dose. This clonotype was sampled from an adult who received the AZD1222 COVID-19 vaccine. This CDR3 is CASSYSSPNTEAFF. DNA for the CDR3: TGTGCCAGCAGTTACTCCAGCCCGAACACTGAAGCTTTCTTT.